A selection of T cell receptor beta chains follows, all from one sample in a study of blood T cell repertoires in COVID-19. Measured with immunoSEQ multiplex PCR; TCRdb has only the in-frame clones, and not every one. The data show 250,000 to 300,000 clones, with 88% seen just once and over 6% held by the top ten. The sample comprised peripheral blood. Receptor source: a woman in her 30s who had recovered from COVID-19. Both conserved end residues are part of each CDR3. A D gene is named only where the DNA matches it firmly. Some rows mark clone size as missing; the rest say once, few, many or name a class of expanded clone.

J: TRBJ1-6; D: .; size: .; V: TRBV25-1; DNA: TGTGCCAGCAGTGTGTCCCTTACGGCCCTCCACTTT; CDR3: CASSVSLTALHF
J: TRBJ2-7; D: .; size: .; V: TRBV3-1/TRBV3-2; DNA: TGTGCCAGCAGCCAATCTCTTCAGGGCAGCTACGAGCAGTACTTC; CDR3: CASSQSLQGSYEQYF
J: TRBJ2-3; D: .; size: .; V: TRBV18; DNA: TGTGCCAGCTCACCACCGAGCGTGATAATTTCCACAGATACGCAGTATTTT; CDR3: CASSPPSVIISTDTQYF
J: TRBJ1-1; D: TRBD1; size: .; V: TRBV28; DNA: TGTGCCAGCAGTTGGGACAGGGGAAGCTCTGAAGCTTTCTTT; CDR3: CASSWDRGSSEAFF
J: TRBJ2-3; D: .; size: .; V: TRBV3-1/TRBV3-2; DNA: TGTGCCAGCAGCCAAGATCGACGGGTAGATACGCAGTATTTT; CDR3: CASSQDRRVDTQYF
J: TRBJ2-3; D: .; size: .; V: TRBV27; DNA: TGTGCCAGCAGTTTGTCTCTACGGGCGGGAGATACGCAGTATTTT; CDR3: CASSLSLRAGDTQYF
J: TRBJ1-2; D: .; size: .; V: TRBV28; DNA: TGTGCCAGCAGTTTCCCAAGCGATTATGGCTACACCTTC; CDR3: CASSFPSDYGYTF
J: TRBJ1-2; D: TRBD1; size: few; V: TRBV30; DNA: TGTGCCTGGAGTGGGAGGGGGACAGAAAAAGGCTACACCTTC; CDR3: CAWSGRGTEKGYTF
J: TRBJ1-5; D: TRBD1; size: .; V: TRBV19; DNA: TGTGCCAGTAGTATAGGAACTCAGGGGGCATTCCAGCCCCAGCATTTT; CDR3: CASSIGTQGAFQPQHF
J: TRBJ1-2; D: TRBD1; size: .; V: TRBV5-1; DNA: TGCGCCAGCAGCTCGGGGGGGACAGACTATGGCTACACCTTC; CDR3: CASSSGGTDYGYTF
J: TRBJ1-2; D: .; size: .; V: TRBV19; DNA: TGTGCCAGTAGTGACAGCTATGGCTACACCTTC; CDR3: CASSDSYGYTF
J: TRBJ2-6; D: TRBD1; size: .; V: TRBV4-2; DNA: TGTGCCAGCAGCCATCCCGACAGGGATGGGGCCAACGTCCTGACTTTC; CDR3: CASSHPDRDGANVLTF
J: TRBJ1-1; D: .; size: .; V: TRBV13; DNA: TGTGCCAGCAGCTTATTAGGGAGTGCGACTGAAGCTTTCTTT; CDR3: CASSLLGSATEAFF
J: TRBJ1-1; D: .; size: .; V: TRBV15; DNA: TGTGCCACCAGCAGGCGCAGGGGTAGGGACACTGAAGCTTTCTTT; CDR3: CATSRRRGRDTEAFF
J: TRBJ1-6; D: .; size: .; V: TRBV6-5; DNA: TGTGCCAGCAGTTGGGGGACTAGGAGTAATTCACCCCTCCACTTT; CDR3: CASSWGTRSNSPLHF
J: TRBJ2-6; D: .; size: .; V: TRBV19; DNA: TGTGCCAGTAGTATACGGCAGGGTCGGGCACCTGGGGCCAACGTCCTGACTTTC; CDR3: CASSIRQGRAPGANVLTF
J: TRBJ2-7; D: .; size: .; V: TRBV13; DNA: TGTGCCAGCAGCTTAGCTCAGGGTAGTGGCGAGCAGTACTTC; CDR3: CASSLAQGSGEQYF
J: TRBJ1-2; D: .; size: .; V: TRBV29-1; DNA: TGCAGCGTAGGGGCGGCTAACTATGGCTACACCTTC; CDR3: CSVGAANYGYTF
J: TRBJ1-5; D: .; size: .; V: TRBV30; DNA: TGTGCCTGGAGTGCGGGCAATCAGCCCCAGCATTTT; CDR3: CAWSAGNQPQHF
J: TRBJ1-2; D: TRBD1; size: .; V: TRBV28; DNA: TGTGCCAGCAGCTCCACGTTGACAGGGTCCTTCTATGGCTACACCTTC; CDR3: CASSSTLTGSFYGYTF
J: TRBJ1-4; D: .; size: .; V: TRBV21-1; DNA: TGTGCCAGCAGCAAACGCGGGGGGTCCTTATTAAAGAAACACGTAGCGGGTCGATATGAAAAACTGTTTTTT; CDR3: CASSKRGGSLLKKHVAGRYEKLFF
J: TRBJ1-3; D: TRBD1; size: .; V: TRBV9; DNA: TGTGCCAGCAGCGAGATCGGACAGGGGACTGGAAACACCATATATTTT; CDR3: CASSEIGQGTGNTIYF